This T cell receptor (beta chain) originates from a study of beta chain features in type 1 diabetes. TCRB transcripts that were expressed got sequenced, as all of the isolated RNA had been reverse transcribed. The data were produced by immunoSEQ multiplex PCR, yet TCRdb's version contains in-frame clones alone and is incomplete. Among about 350,000 clones, about 19% were seen once, and the ten largest hold approximately 0.041%. The CDR3 has 13 residues. Per germline, CDR1 SGHRS and CDR2 YFSETQ. The trim removed 3 bases at V and 8 bases at J, leaving 4 bases unmatched. This receptor was identified in a woman between 18 and 29 years old in good health. Sequencing was carried out using naive CD4+ T cells from blood. The chain recombines TRBV5-1 with TRBJ1-2, with 10 bases identical to TRBD1. The CDR3 DNA reads TGCGCCAGCAGCTCCGGGACAGGGGTAGGCTACACCTTC. It yields the protein CASSSGTGVGYTF.